This note documents a single TCR beta chain sequence. Sequencing used immunoSEQ multiplex PCR; TCRdb keeps in-frame clones, though not all of them. The sample consists of over 80,000 clones, just under 80% of them appearing once. The data derive from a study of PD-1 blockade in classical Hodgkin lymphoma. Time point meaning: cycle 4 day 1 (C4D1), after more than 5 weeks of nivolumab. The patients all showed relapse after autologous stem cell transplantation, while their brentuximab vedotin exposure varied. V was shortened by 5 bases and J by 4 bases, with 12 bases between the two germline ends. The CDR3 consists of 13 residues. CDR1 is SGHRS, CDR2 YFSETQ, per germline.

The chain employs TRBV5-1 and TRBJ2-5; D is undetermined. The TCR comes from a human donor with classical Hodgkin lymphoma. The source was peripheral blood mononuclear cells (PBMCs), collected before the fourth cycle of nivolumab. The CDR3 bases are TGCGCCAGCAGTCCTGGGTGGGTAGAGACCCAGTACTTC. Translated, it gives CASSPGWVETQYF. Combining the CDR3 with reference TRBV5-1 and TRBJ2-5 gives the whole variable domain KAGVTQTPRYLIKTRGQQVTLSCSPISGHRSVSWYQQTPGQGLQFLFEYFSETQRNKGNFPGRFSGRQFSNSRSEMNVSTLELGDSALYLCASSPGWVETQYFGPGTRLLVL.